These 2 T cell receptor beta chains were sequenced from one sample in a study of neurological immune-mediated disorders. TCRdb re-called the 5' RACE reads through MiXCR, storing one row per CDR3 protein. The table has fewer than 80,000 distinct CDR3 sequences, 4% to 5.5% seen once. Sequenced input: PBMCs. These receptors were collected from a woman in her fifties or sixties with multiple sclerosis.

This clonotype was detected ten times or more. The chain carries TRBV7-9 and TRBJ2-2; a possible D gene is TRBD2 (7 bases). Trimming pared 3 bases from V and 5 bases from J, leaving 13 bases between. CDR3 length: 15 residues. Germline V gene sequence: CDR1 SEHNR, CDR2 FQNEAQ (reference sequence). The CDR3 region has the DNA TGTGCCAGCAGCTTGGCGGGGGCGCAAACCGGGGAGCTGTTTTTT. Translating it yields CASSLAGAQTGELFF.

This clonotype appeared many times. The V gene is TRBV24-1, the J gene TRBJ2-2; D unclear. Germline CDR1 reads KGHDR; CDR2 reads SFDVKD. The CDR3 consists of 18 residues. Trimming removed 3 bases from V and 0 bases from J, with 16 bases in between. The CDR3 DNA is TGTGCCACCAGTGATCTTGACGGGCGTCAATCGAACACCGGGGAGCTGTTTTTT. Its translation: CATSDLDGRQSNTGELFF.